The source of this TCR beta chain is a study of cytomegalovirus exposure and HLA in healthy donors. Overall study: Among the roughly 370 genotyped donors, 65% to 90% were placed in the Caucasian-associated ancestry cluster.

Use of 60 Vbeta and 13 Jbeta primers characterized the PCR. TCRdb's table, derived via immunoSEQ multiplex PCR, lists solely in-frame clones and lacks some. The sample includes around 160,000 clones, roughly 85% of them seen just once. Study-wide points: In a later analysis, TCR beta V- and J-gene trimming showed a link to a missense DCLRE1C variant. In an earlier analysis, productive rearrangement rates for most beta V segments clustered near 87% or 30%. The dataset shows that most TCR sequences were rare, while some public TCRs occurred in many donors.

Germline CDR1 and CDR2: MNHNS and SASEGT. The germline V and J ends were trimmed by 3 bases and 0 bases, with 9 bases remaining between them. There are 14 residues in the CDR3. Comment on this clone: Its cognate antigen is unknown.

The sequenced sample was PBMCs. The V call is TRBV6-1, the J call TRBJ2-7; no reliable D call. The origin of this receptor is a man younger than 35 in good health and CMV-seropositive. CDR3 protein: CASSDSPRSYEQYF. Written as DNA, the CDR3 is TGTGCCAGCAGTGATTCCCCGCGCTCCTACGAGCAGTACTTC.